The 23 T cell receptor beta chains presented below share a single source sample, sequenced in a study of OX40 agonist ivuxolimab in advanced cancers. TCRdb keeps only in-frame clones here, not all; method: immunoSEQ multiplex PCR. This table has roughly 82,000 clones, less than 90% appearing once. Source: CD4+ or CD8+ T cells sorted from blood, taken in a trial of the OX40 agonist ivuxolimab. The source is an adult with an advanced solid tumor such as melanoma, head and neck, liver or kidney cancer.

The CDR3 region is CASSGASGQGSEAFF. The DNA for the CDR3 is TGTGCCAGCAGTGGAGCTTCGGGACAGGGGTCTGAAGCTTTCTTT. The rearrangement joins TRBV2 to TRBJ1-1, with 10 bases aligning to TRBD1. Looked up from germline, CDR1 is SNHLY and CDR2 is FYNNEI. Trimming took 4 bases from V and 6 from J; bases not matched to a gene: 8. The CDR3 totals 15 residues.

V is TRBV14 and J is TRBJ1-1; 7 bases map to TRBD1. J gave up 1 base and V 5 bases, and 10 bases lay outside the gene matches. The germline V gene has CDR1 SGHDN and CDR2 FVKESK. This CDR3 region has 16 residues. The CDR3 is CASSSLPGQTNTEAFF. As DNA, the CDR3 is TGTGCCAGCAGCTCCCTTCCGGGACAGACGAACACTGAAGCTTTCTTT.

The chain combines TRBV30 with TRBJ2-4; unclear D gene. The CDR3 is made up of 13 amino acids. V was trimmed by 5 bases and J by 6 bases, leaving 14 bases between them. Germline CDR1 and CDR2: GTSNPN and SVGIG (reference sequence). The CDR3 nucleotides are TGTGCCTGGGGAGTGTCGTATAGAAACATTCAGTACTTC. Residues: CAWGVSYRNIQYF.

CDR3 in amino acids: CASSPLGQGEYGYTF. CDR3 in DNA: TGTGCCAGCAGCCCCCTCGGACAGGGCGAATATGGCTACACCTTC. The gene calls are TRBV11-2 and TRBJ1-2, with 8 bases that match TRBD1. Germline loops: CDR1 SGHAT, CDR2 FQNNGV. The CDR3 loop spans 15 amino acids. The V gene end was trimmed by 5 bases and the J gene end by 5 bases; junction bases not matched to a gene: 10.

V usage is TRBV5-4 and J usage is TRBJ2-7; 7 positions agree with TRBD1. There are 13 residues in the CDR3. From germline, CDR1 is SGHNT and CDR2 YYREEE (reference sequence). With V trimmed by 4 bases and J by 7 bases, 8 bases remained unmatched. The CDR3 loop reads CASSPRQGREQYF. The CDR3 DNA sequence: TGTGCCAGCAGCCCTCGACAGGGCAGAGAGCAGTACTTC.

This chain connects TRBV5-4 to TRBJ2-3; D call uncertain. This CDR3 spans 13 amino acids. CDR1 and CDR2 from the germline V gene are SGHNT and YYREEE (reference sequence). Between the trimmed V and J ends, which lost 6 bases and 4 bases, there was a span of 12 bases. DNA of the CDR3: TGTGCCAGCAAGATCTTGGTCGCAGATACGCAGTATTTT. Translated, it gives CASKILVADTQYF.

The genes are TRBV6-5 and TRBJ1-4, with 7 bases identical to TRBD1. With V trimmed by 6 bases and J by 3 bases, 4 bases remained unmatched. The CDR3 loop spans 14 amino acids. Germline assignment: CDR1 MNHEY and CDR2 SVGAGI. The CDR3 reads CASRPTGPNEKLFF. In DNA, the CDR3 is TGTGCCAGCAGGCCGACAGGGCCTAATGAAAAACTGTTTTTT.

This CDR3 reads CSVGGDREANYGYTF. The CDR3 coding sequence is TGCAGCGTTGGGGGGGACAGGGAAGCTAACTATGGCTACACCTTC. The chain combines TRBV29-1 with TRBJ1-2, with 9 bases identical to TRBD1. Per germline, CDR1 SQVTM and CDR2 ANQGSEA. CDR3 length equals 15 residues. The J segment lost 0 bases and the V segment lost 4 bases, leaving 6 bases of the junction unmatched.

The gene calls are TRBV11-1 and TRBJ2-5; D is ambiguous. This CDR3 has 16 residues. From germline, CDR1 is SGHAT and CDR2 FQDESV (reference sequence). V dropped 3 bases and J dropped 7 bases, with 21 bases sitting between them. The CDR3 region has the DNA TGTGCCAGCAGCTTGCGCGGAGTTAATATTATGGGGACCCAGTACTTC. It translates to CASSLRGVNIMGTQYF.

The J gene is TRBJ1-6, the V gene TRBV19, with D perhaps matching TRBD1 (6 bases). Germline assignment: CDR1 LNHDA and CDR2 SQIVND (reference sequence). This CDR3 region has 15 residues. The V and J ends lost 4 bases and 6 bases respectively, with 13 bases between them. As DNA, the CDR3 is TGTGCCAGTAGTACCACAGGGTCGGGTAATTCACCCCTCCACTTT. Its protein is CASSTTGSGNSPLHF.

J is TRBJ1-6 and V is TRBV5-1, with TRBD1 matching 11 bases. Trimming removed 4 bases from V and 7 bases from J; junction bases left unmatched: 10. The CDR3 covers 17 residues. The V gene's germline CDR1 is SGHRS and CDR2 YFSETQ. CDR3 DNA sequence: TGCGCCAGCAGCCTCTGGGGGACAGGGGGTAACAATTCACCCCTCCACTTT. Translation gives CASSLWGTGGNNSPLHF.

This clone was picked up one time. This rearrangement joins TRBV10-3 to TRBJ1-4, with 7 nucleotides matching TRBD1. V gave up 4 bases and J gave up 5 bases; unmatched junction bases: 7. The CDR3 runs to 15 residues. In germline, CDR1 is ENHRY, CDR2 SYGVKD. The CDR3 reads CAISAAGGGNEKLFF. In DNA, the CDR3 is TGTGCCATCAGTGCCGCAGGGGGGGGAAATGAAAAACTGTTTTTT.

V is TRBV10-2 and J is TRBJ2-1; possible D gene TRBD2, 5 bases. CDR1 and CDR2 from the germline V gene are WSHSY and SAAADI. Trimming stripped 6 bases from V and 0 bases from J, with 15 bases between. The CDR3 consists of 16 residues. CDR3 in amino acids: CASRGASRSSYNEQFF. The CDR3 DNA sequence: TGCGCCAGCAGGGGAGCCAGCCGAAGCTCCTACAATGAGCAGTTCTTC.

There are a few counts of this clone. The chain carries TRBV7-2 and TRBJ1-1; 7 bases line up with TRBD1. The V gene end was trimmed by 5 bases and the J gene end by 1 base; junction bases not matched to a gene: 4. The germline gives CDR1 SGHTA, CDR2 FQGNSA. The CDR3 is 14 residues long. CDR3 DNA: TGTGCCAGCAGCCGGGACAGATCGAACACTGAAGCTTTCTTT. This translates into CASSRDRSNTEAFF.

The V call is TRBV9, the J call TRBJ2-3; D possibly uses TRBD1 or TRBD2 (6 bases each). The CDR3 runs to 16 residues. Trimming cost V 0 bases and J 4 bases, with 15 bases left between them. Germline loops: CDR1 SGDLS, CDR2 YYNGEE. CDR3 coding DNA: TGTGCCAGCAGCGTAGATCGGAGGGGGGCTTCAGATACGCAGTATTTT. Translation: CASSVDRRGASDTQYF.

This rearrangement joins TRBV4-1 to TRBJ1-2; D not resolved. This CDR3 is built from 15 residues. The V gene lost 2 bases and the J gene lost 5 bases, with 15 bases spanning the gap. Germline CDR1 MGHRA, CDR2 YSYEKL. The DNA for the CDR3 is TGCGCCAGCAGCCAATTGGGCCGGACCACTTATGGCTACACCTTC. The encoded protein is CASSQLGRTTYGYTF.

CDR3 nucleotide sequence: TGTGCCAGCTCACCACCGGGACAGGGTGGCAATTCACCCCTCCACTTT. Translated, it gives CASSPPGQGGNSPLHF. This chain connects TRBV18 to TRBJ1-6; 9 bases line up with TRBD1. CDR1 is KGHSH, CDR2 LQKENI, per germline. The CDR3 runs to 16 residues. J was trimmed by 7 bases and V by 0 bases; bases with no gene match: 4.

The gene calls are TRBV4-2 and TRBJ2-1; 10 nucleotides align to TRBD2. The J segment lost 5 bases and the V segment lost 4 bases, leaving 2 bases of the junction unmatched. The germline V gene has CDR1 LGHNA and CDR2 YNFKEQ. The CDR3 is 14 residues long. CDR3: CASSLGLADNEQFF. The CDR3 DNA reads TGTGCCAGCAGCCTCGGACTAGCGGACAATGAGCAGTTCTTC.

The DNA for the CDR3 is TGTGCCAGCAAGAATGAGGTGAGGAACACTGAAGCTTTCTTT. This sequence encodes CASKNEVRNTEAFF. The chain links TRBV6-5 to TRBJ1-1; D gene unclear. V was clipped by 7 bases and J by 1 base, with 13 bases between them. The CDR3 loop spans 14 amino acids. Germline V gives CDR1 MNHEY, CDR2 SVGAGI.

The CDR3 DNA reads TGTGCCAGTATTCCCCGGAGAGGGGCTAGCGGGGGACATGAGCAGTTCTTC. Translated: CASIPRRGASGGHEQFF. V is TRBV19 and J is TRBJ2-1; 10 bases are a match to TRBD2. This CDR3 is built from 17 residues. V trimming: 7 bases; J trimming: 8 bases; junction bases outside the gene matches: 17. The germline gives CDR1 LNHDA, CDR2 SQIVND (reference sequence).

The chain combines TRBV7-2 with TRBJ2-1; 8 bases fit TRBD2. The germline gives CDR1 SGHTA, CDR2 FQGNSA. The CDR3 has 16 residues. The V gene end was trimmed by 2 bases and the J gene end by 9 bases; junction bases not matched to a gene: 12. The CDR3 loop reads CASSLTTGGVNGEQFF. CDR3 DNA sequence: TGTGCCAGCAGCTTAACGACCGGGGGGGTCAACGGTGAGCAGTTCTTC.

Comment on this clone: A much bigger clone sits one base away, suggesting this may be a read error. CDR3 in amino acids: CASRGTGNQPQHF. The CDR3 DNA reads as TGTGCCAGCAGGGGGACAGGGAATCAGCCCCAGCATTTT. The chain links TRBV6-1 to TRBJ1-5, with 9 bases aligning to TRBD1. The V segment lost 6 bases and the J segment 4 bases; nucleotides outside the gene matches: 1. This CDR3 region has 13 residues. Per the germline V gene, CDR1 is MNHNS and CDR2 is SASEGT.

The DNA of the CDR3 is TGTGCCAGCAGCCTACGTCTGGCAACGGGGAGGGAGACCCAGTACTTC. Translated, it gives CASSLRLATGRETQYF. The gene calls are TRBV7-8 and TRBJ2-5, with TRBD2 as a possible D gene (6 bases). Germline V gives CDR1 SGHVS, CDR2 FQNEAQ. CDR3 length: 16 residues. V was cut by 5 bases and J by 5 bases, with 21 bases left in between.